Below, one TCR beta chain is given with its context. Antigen specificity is unknown. This specimen comes from a study of spatial heterogeneity in lung cancer. Turning to the study itself: Sequence detection consistently recorded a greater number of beta-chain than alpha-chain sequences.

The study's findings and limits: Ubiquitous, expanded tumor-derived TCRs were more frequently observed in blood at resection than at follow-up.

MiXCR was run by TCRdb on the 5' RACE reads, yielding one entry per CDR3 protein. Here the sample spans approximately 44,000 distinct CDR3 sequences, roughly 13% being singletons. This sample's time point: sample taken at primary tumor resection. Tumor, nontumor lung or frozen PBMC supplied whole RNA, sequenced without sorting. The sequence derives from a male donor with early-stage non-small cell lung cancer. This specimen was PBMCs, taken at surgery.

CDR3 sequence: CSAGDRHGADTQYF. The CDR3 nucleotides are TGCAGTGCTGGGGACAGGCACGGAGCAGATACGCAGTATTTT. The V gene is TRBV20-1, the J gene TRBJ2-3; 8 nucleotides match TRBD1. This CDR3 contains 14 residues. Germline assignment: CDR1 DFQATT and CDR2 SNEGSKA (reference sequence). J gave up 4 bases and V 5 bases, and 8 bases lay outside the gene matches.